The entry below gives a single T cell receptor (beta chain) sequence along with its context. The junction shows a germline mismatch at one end, possibly a read error. The data were taken from a study of blood T cell repertoires in COVID-19. The CDR3 length is 14 residues. Germline values: CDR1 SSHAT, CDR2 FNYEAQ (reference sequence). Measured with immunoSEQ multiplex PCR; TCRdb has only the in-frame clones, and not every one. This table has hundreds of thousands of clones, about 87% appearing once. This rearrangement joins TRBV7-7 to TRBJ2-5; TRBD2 aligns across 9 bases. This clonotype was sampled from a woman aged 50 to 65 who had recovered from COVID-19. Specimen: PBMCs or T cells enriched from blood (not recorded which). CDR3 region: CASSPSAGGETQYF. The CDR3 nucleotides read TGTGCTAGCAGCCCGTCTGCGGGAGGGGAGACCCAGTACTTC.